The clone carrying this TCR beta chain was counted a single time. Its antigen is unidentified. At the DNA level, this CDR3 is encoded by other sequences in the same sample as well. CDR3 length: 14 amino acids. Trimming removed 4 bases from V and 1 base from J, with 11 bases in between. Germline V lookup: CDR1 SGHRS, CDR2 YFSETQ. The data belong to a study of cytomegalovirus exposure and HLA in healthy donors. Background on the study: A previous analysis identified around 120 million unique TCR beta sequences derived from some 200 million T cells.

PCR involved 60 Vbeta and 13 Jbeta primers. The method was immunoSEQ multiplex PCR; TCRdb's version includes in-frame clones alone and lacks a portion of them. The data hold about 120,000 clones, with around 81% observed a single time. The study's findings and limits: When analyzed later, a missense DCLRE1C variant was found to be linked to TCR beta V- and J-gene trimming. Donors were assumed by presence/absence analyses to have roughly uniform sequencing depth.

The sequenced material came from PBMCs. The sequence was collected from a woman aged 40 to 55 in good health and CMV-seronegative. The chain has TRBV5-1 and TRBJ1-1; tentatively, D is TRBD1 (6 bases). DNA for the CDR3: TGCGCCAGCAGCCCCCGGACAGCGAACACTGAAGCTTTCTTT. The encoded protein is CASSPRTANTEAFF.